The rows below give T cell receptor beta chains drawn from one sample of a study of T cells in Graves' hyperthyroidism and ophthalmopathy. TCRdb independently ran MiXCR on the multiplex PCR reads; one entry per CDR3 protein. The sample has just under 750,000 distinct CDR3 sequences; roughly a third are singletons. Sequencing used blood. The receptors were sampled from a woman aged 40 to 50 with Graves' hyperthyroidism. CDR3s include the opening cysteine and the closing phenylalanine or tryptophan. Each record gives: D gene, clone size, V gene, CDR3 length, J gene, CDR3 protein, CDR3 DNA. A D gene is named only where the DNA matches it firmly. The size entry is marked missing in some rows and otherwise reads once, few, many or a size class.

TRBD1	many	TRBV7-2	15	TRBJ1-5	CASSFKTGAGQPQHF	TGTGCCAGCAGCTTCAAGACAGGGGCGGGTCAGCCCCAGCATTTT
NA	many	TRBV20-1	13	TRBJ1-1	CSARRGYDTEAFF	TGCAGTGCTAGAAGGGGTTATGACACTGAAGCTTTCTTT
NA	NA	TRBV4-1	15	TRBJ1-4	CASTRVEQANEKLFF	TGCGCCAGCACCCGCGTTGAGCAGGCTAATGAAAAACTGTTTTTT
NA	NA	TRBV7-2	14	TRBJ2-1	CASSRQPHGNEQFF	TGTGCCAGCAGCCGACAACCTCACGGGAATGAGCAGTTCTTC
NA	many	TRBV7-9	11	TRBJ2-3	CASSQGDTQYF	TGTGCCAGCAGCCAGGGTGATACGCAGTATTTT
NA	NA	TRBV10-3	13	TRBJ1-2	CASRTAIHHGYTF	TGTGCCAGCAGAACGGCTATACACCATGGCTACACCTTC
NA	NA	TRBV5-1	16	TRBJ1-5	CASRLFAGKGRGPQHF	TGCGCCAGCAGGCTTTTCGCCGGGAAGGGTAGAGGGCCCCAGCATTTT
TRBD2	many	TRBV2	14	TRBJ2-2	CASRLTSGTGELFF	TGTGCCAGCAGATTGACTAGCGGGACCGGGGAGCTGTTTTTT
NA	NA	TRBV6-5	19	TRBJ1-6	CASSYKGRVGYSYNSPLHF	TGTGCCAGCAGTTATAAGGGCAGGGTTGGATACTCCTATAATTCACCCCTCCACTTT
TRBD1	many	TRBV7-9	13	TRBJ1-2	CASSPGGTYGYTF	TGTGCCAGCAGCCCAGGGGGCACCTATGGCTACACCTTC
NA	few	TRBV10-1	14	TRBJ1-3	CASSEKISGNTIYF	TGCGCCAGCAGTGAGAAAATCTCTGGAAACACCATATATTTT
NA	many	TRBV12-3/TRBV12-4	14	TRBJ2-6	CASLFGAGANVLTF	TGTGCCAGCTTGTTTGGGGCTGGGGCCAACGTCCTGACTTTC
NA	many	TRBV7-3	13	TRBJ1-2	CASSPQANYGYTF	TGTGCCAGCAGCCCACAAGCGAACTATGGCTACACCTTC
NA	many	TRBV6-6	14	TRBJ1-3	CASSYESAGNTIYF	TGTGCCAGCAGTTACGAGAGCGCCGGAAACACCATATATTTT
NA	many	TRBV12-3/TRBV12-4	13	TRBJ1-2	CASSSQGSKGYTF	TGTGCCAGCAGTTCTCAGGGAAGTAAGGGCTACACCTTC
TRBD1	NA	TRBV5-1	13	TRBJ2-5	CASSSGQGAPQYF	TGCGCCAGCAGCTCGGGACAGGGGGCCCCTCAGTACTTC
TRBD1	few	TRBV19	16	TRBJ2-7	CASSTTTGSNSYEQYF	TGTGCCAGTAGTACCACGACAGGGTCCAACTCCTACGAGCAGTACTTC
NA	once	TRBV7-2	12	TRBJ2-5	CASSRVGQPQYF	TGTGCCAGCAGCCGAGTGGGTCAGCCCCAGTACTTC
NA	many	TRBV7-2	14	TRBJ2-7	CASSITGTAYEQYF	TGTGCCAGCAGCATAACAGGGACGGCCTACGAGCAGTACTTC
TRBD1	few	TRBV6-5	16	TRBJ2-7	CAIGSTPGQFLYEQYF	TGTGCCATCGGTTCCACTCCGGGACAGTTCCTTTACGAGCAGTACTTC
NA	NA	TRBV25-1	16	TRBJ1-3	CASSASGRSSGNTIYF	TGTGCCAGCAGTGCTAGTGGCAGGAGCTCTGGAAACACCATATATTTT
TRBD1	many	TRBV7-9	14	TRBJ1-6	CASSRTGDGSPLHF	TGTGCCAGCAGCCGAACAGGGGACGGTTCACCCCTCCACTTT
NA	NA	TRBV7-9	13	TRBJ1-2	CASSPRGSNGYTF	TGTGCCAGCAGCCCACGGGGGTCTAATGGCTACACCTTC
TRBD2	NA	TRBV29-1	13	TRBJ2-5	CSFGLAEGETQYF	TGCAGCTTTGGACTAGCGGAAGGGGAGACCCAGTACTTC
TRBD1	NA	TRBV7-6	15	TRBJ2-7	CASSPGQGERYEQYF	TGTGCCAGCAGCCCCGGACAGGGGGAAAGGTACGAGCAGTACTTC
NA	few	TRBV6-5	14	TRBJ1-2	CASSYQGGIGGYTF	TGTGCCAGCAGTTACCAGGGAGGGATCGGAGGCTACACCTTC
NA	few	TRBV11-2	14	TRBJ1-1	CASSLGWGNTEAFF	TGTGCCAGCAGCTTAGGGTGGGGTAACACTGAAGCTTTCTTT
NA	NA	TRBV6-4	15	TRBJ2-5	CASSSVAGRKETQYF	TGTGCCAGCAGTTCGGTGGCAGGCCGAAAAGAGACCCAGTACTTC
NA	many	TRBV7-2	14	TRBJ1-5	CASSLVSGGQPQHF	TGTGCCAGCAGCTTAGTTTCGGGGGGTCAGCCCCAGCATTTT
TRBD1	many	TRBV7-9	16	TRBJ2-5	CASSFIRDREVETQYF	TGTGCCAGCAGCTTCATCCGGGACAGGGAGGTGGAGACCCAGTACTTC
NA	NA	TRBV5-5	15	TRBJ2-6	CASSVLGGGANVLTF	TGTGCCAGCAGCGTGTTGGGGGGTGGGGCCAACGTCCTGACTTTC
TRBD1	NA	TRBV25-1	18	TRBJ2-5	CASRNFVGRGSPQETQYF	TGTGCCAGCAGGAATTTTGTCGGCAGGGGGAGCCCCCAAGAGACCCAGTACTTC
TRBD1	once	TRBV7-9	16	TRBJ2-7	CASSWTGTGETYEQYF	TGTGCCAGCAGCTGGACCGGGACAGGGGAGACCTACGAGCAGTACTTC
TRBD1	NA	TRBV13	14	TRBJ2-7	CASGYRDREYEQYF	TGTGCCAGCGGATACCGGGACAGGGAGTACGAGCAGTACTTC
TRBD2	few	TRBV2	14	TRBJ2-7	CASTRGGEVYEQYF	TGTGCCAGCACGCGGGGGGGAGAGGTCTACGAGCAGTACTTC
NA	NA	TRBV5-1	16	TRBJ1-3	CASSLGRQAGGNTIYF	TGCGCCAGCAGCTTGGGCCGGCAGGCTGGTGGAAACACCATATATTTT
TRBD1	few	TRBV19	16	TRBJ2-2	CASSTIQGEGTGELFF	TGTGCCAGTAGTACCATTCAGGGGGAAGGCACCGGGGAGCTGTTTTTT